This T cell receptor (beta chain) was profiled in a study of blood T cell repertoires in COVID-19. Background on the study: Collection of acute and convalescent COVID-19 samples took place in the United States, Italy and Spain. Sources were T cells, B-cell-depleted T cells, or PBMCs; the material itself was cDNA or gDNA.

Authors' analysis steps: How many nucleated cells were present was estimated from reference gene primer amplification. The protocol was immunoSEQ multiplex PCR, while the TCRdb copy is restricted to in-frame clones and leaves out a portion. V and J calls and clone size are copied from that table; D and trimming were computed from the DNA. The sample includes about 180,000 clones, 80% of them seen just once. From germline, CDR1 is SGHRS and CDR2 YFSETQ. The V and J ends lost 4 bases and 3 bases, in that order; junction bases with no gene match: 9. The CDR3 is 15 amino acids. The chain uses TRBV5-1 and TRBJ1-1; 7 nucleotides align to TRBD1. This sequence was found in a man in his 70s with active or convalescent COVID-19. Input material: peripheral blood. CDR3 protein: CASSAGTVGHTEAFF. DNA of the CDR3: TGCGCCAGCAGCGCGGGGACAGTTGGACACACTGAAGCTTTCTTT.